Only one count was recorded for the clone carrying this TCR beta chain. What it recognizes is unknown. The CDR3 does not end in the conserved phenylalanine or tryptophan, so this is likely a read error. Together with a sample-barcoded 5' primer, a J-beta primer mix was included in a second PCR lasting about 7 to 12 cycles. TCRdb reprocessed the 5' RACE reads with MiXCR, giving one entry per CDR3 protein. The table records some 1.7 million distinct CDR3 sequences, about 30% of them present only once. This record belongs to a study of blood T cells in healthy people across ages. Notes on the study in general: One million T cells yielded diversity estimates that were considered underestimates.

This CDR3 region has 16 residues. J lost 0 bases, V lost 5 bases, and 4 bases had no gene match. The sequencing input was blood. The clonotype originates from a woman aged 30 to 39 in good health. The chain links TRBV12-3 or TRBV12-4 to TRBJ2-1, with 10 bases matching TRBD2. CDR3 sequence (DNA): TGTGCCAGCAGTCCTAGCGGGGGAGTCTCCTACAATGAGCAGTTCGTC. Translation: CASSPSGGVSYNEQFV.